This T cell receptor beta chain stems from a study of breast tumors, draining lymph nodes, adjacent tissues. MiXCR was run by TCRdb on the multiplex PCR reads, yielding one entry per CDR3 protein. The table includes 180,000 or so distinct CDR3 sequences, about 32% detected once. Study-wide results and caveats: Tumors had less TCR diversity than lymph nodes, more than nontumor tissue.

Samples came from axillary lymph nodes draining the breast cancer. This clonotype was seen ten or more times. Its target is not known. This sequence was found in a female donor with breast cancer. Some clones in this sample may be carry-over from other donors' samples. The sequencing input was axillary lymph node tissue.

CDR3: CASSALLANQETQYF. CDR3 in DNA: TGTGCCAGCAGCGCCCTTCTAGCGAACCAAGAGACCCAGTACTTC. The chain has TRBV11-2 and TRBJ2-5, with D possibly TRBD2 on 6 matching bases. The CDR3 extends over 15 amino acids. CDR1 and CDR2 (germline): SGHAT, FQNNGV. V was shortened by 5 bases and J by 0 bases, with 13 bases between the two germline ends.